The rows below give T cell receptor beta chains drawn from one sample of a study of monozygotic twins with inflammatory bowel disease. For each CDR3 protein, TCRdb gives one entry from its re-call of the 5' RACE reads, without DNA. The specimen's table records approximately 300,000 distinct CDR3 sequences. The sequencing input was blood. The receptors were gathered from a human donor with ulcerative colitis or Crohn's disease, or a healthy co-twin of an affected twin (not recorded which). CDR3s include the opening cysteine and the closing phenylalanine or tryptophan.

j_call v_call cdr3_length cdr3_aa
TRBJ2-1 TRBV9 13 CASSARLAEKQFF
TRBJ1-1 TRBV10-3 11 CAIRTSTEAFF
TRBJ2-7 TRBV11-2 16 CASSLDNHADSYEQYF
TRBJ2-5 TRBV11-2 13 CASSLDGGETQYF
TRBJ2-5 TRBV5-1 12 CASSLDRRTQYF
TRBJ1-1 TRBV5-1 14 CASSLKQGLGEAFF
TRBJ1-2 TRBV20-1 16 CSAEGRGDRGGYGYTF
TRBJ2-3 TRBV7-6 18 CASSSLRPDTASTDTQYF
TRBJ2-2 TRBV14 14 CASRKAGAYGELFF
TRBJ1-2 TRBV6-5 13 CASSPAEAYGYTF
TRBJ2-1 TRBV15 15 CATSSVGMATNEQFF
TRBJ2-2 TRBV30 11 CAWNRPGELFF
TRBJ1-2 TRBV15 19 CATSRDRGRVIPTNYGYTF
TRBJ2-7 TRBV5-5 16 CASSLVSGTGGYEQYF
TRBJ1-2 TRBV5-6 13 CASSLEAVYGYTF
TRBJ2-5 TRBV6-1 16 CASSVGWTGLQETQYF
TRBJ2-7 TRBV12-3/TRBV12-4 15 CASSFDRGLPYEQYF
TRBJ2-5 TRBV12-3/TRBV12-4 13 CASRDRVPETQYF
TRBJ2-4 TRBV28 16 CASSLSQAVAKNIQYF
TRBJ2-3 TRBV7-2 17 CASTPQGGARVVISQYF
TRBJ2-6 TRBV6-5 16 CASSYSSSRGANVLTF
TRBJ2-5 TRBV7-9 11 CASSVEETQYF
TRBJ2-2 TRBV2 13 CASSQGGVGELFF
TRBJ1-6 TRBV27 15 CASSLTIGGYSPLHF
TRBJ1-3 TRBV18 15 CASYIGQGSGNTIYF
TRBJ1-6 TRBV12-3/TRBV12-4 17 CASRPGQSRRPNSPLHF
TRBJ2-6 TRBV5-1 14 CASSRDSGANVLTF
TRBJ2-3 TRBV5-1 15 CASSLTSGMTDTQYF
TRBJ2-2 TRBV28 16 CASSLIGASPTGELFF
TRBJ2-2 TRBV7-3 15 CASIPPGTDTGELFF
TRBJ2-2 TRBV6-2/TRBV6-3 19 CASSYSIKTSGSWTGELFF
TRBJ2-7 TRBV20-1 15 CSATKLLALNYEQYF
TRBJ2-7 TRBV6-2/TRBV6-3 15 CASSSVGLVSDEQYF
TRBJ2-7 TRBV28 14 CASSPLGQYYEQYF
TRBJ2-3 TRBV12-3/TRBV12-4 13 CASSLTPRDTQYF
TRBJ2-1 TRBV24-1 16 CATCDFGSGIYNEQFF
TRBJ1-5 TRBV6-5 13 CASSYSVVGPQHF
TRBJ2-5 TRBV7-9 16 CASSLAITARRETQYF
TRBJ1-5 TRBV20-1 14 CSAKARDSNQPQHF
TRBJ1-1 TRBV5-1 15 CASSGLTGVNTEAFF
TRBJ2-7 TRBV25-1 11 CASRLAGEQYF